This passage covers 14 T cell receptor beta chains from one sample sequenced in a study of response to subunit inactivated influenza vaccine. A single record per CDR3 protein comes from TCRdb applying MiXCR to the RT-PCR reads. The data show hundreds of thousands of distinct CDR3 sequences, with around 8% seen just once and 13% held by the top ten. The material sequenced was PBMCs from blood, taken roughly 24 months after vaccination. The receptors here all came from a man in his fifties or sixties who received an inactivated influenza vaccine.

This clonotype was recorded at least ten times. The CDR3 sequence is CASSLDGIEPQHF. In DNA, the CDR3 is TGTGCCAGCAGCTTAGACGGGATCGAGCCCCAGCATTTT. The chain carries TRBV7-8 and TRBJ1-5; D uncertain. Germline loops: CDR1 SGHVS, CDR2 FQNEAQ. This CDR3 has 13 residues. The germline V and J ends were trimmed by 1 base and 8 bases, with 9 bases remaining between them.

In this sample, this clonotype turned up a few times. V is TRBV20-1 and J is TRBJ2-7; either TRBD1 or TRBD2 may supply D (6 bases each). V dropped 3 bases and J dropped 4 bases, with 16 bases sitting between them. The CDR3 totals 14 residues. Germline CDR1 DFQATT, CDR2 SNEGSKA (reference sequence). CDR3 bases: TGCAGTGCTAGGCCCGGGGGCCAGACATACGAGCAGTACTTC. Translated, it gives CSARPGGQTYEQYF.

This clonotype was seen a few times. This rearrangement joins TRBV12-3 or TRBV12-4 to TRBJ2-1; D may correspond to TRBD1 or TRBD2 (5 bases each). V gave up 5 bases and J gave up 6 bases, with 11 bases separating them. The CDR3 sequence is 13 residues long. The CDR3 region is CASSPGTPNEQFF. The CDR3 DNA is TGTGCCAGCAGTCCCGGGACCCCCAATGAGCAGTTCTTC.

This clonotype was seen repeatedly, ten times or more. The genes are TRBV5-1 and TRBJ2-2; 10 positions match TRBD2. The CDR3 consists of 15 residues. V lost 4 bases, J lost 5 bases, and 5 bases stayed unmatched. Germline CDR1 SGHRS, CDR2 YFSETQ. CDR3 DNA sequence: TGCGCCAGCAGCCCCGGGACTAGCGTTACCGGGGAGCTGTTTTTT. Its protein is CASSPGTSVTGELFF.

This chain uses TRBV6-6 with TRBJ1-2, with unresolved D. The germline CDR1 and CDR2 sequences are MNHNY and SVGAGI (reference sequence). V dropped 7 bases and J dropped 3 bases, with 12 bases sitting between them. The CDR3 loop spans 13 amino acids. CDR3 sequence (DNA): TGTGCCAGCAAGCTGGCCCGGGACTATGGCTACACCTTC. Its protein product is CASKLARDYGYTF.

The chain couples TRBV4-2 to TRBJ1-2; a weak D match, TRBD1 (5 bases). Trimming shortened V by 0 bases and J by 1 base, and 15 bases separated the two germline ends. CDR3 size: 17 residues. The germline V gene encodes CDR1 LGHNA and CDR2 YNFKEQ. The CDR3 loop is CASSQDLRQHDNYGYTF. CDR3 DNA sequence: TGTGCCAGCAGCCAAGACCTTCGACAGCACGATAACTATGGCTACACCTTC.

This clonotype occurred many times. V usage is TRBV7-2 and J usage is TRBJ2-4; no clear D. Germline CDR1 is SGHTA and CDR2 is FQGNSA. The length of the CDR3 is 13 residues. Trimming removed 1 base at V and 11 bases at J, with 12 bases between. CDR3 sequence reads: CASSLGPEAVQYF. The DNA of the CDR3 is TGTGCCAGCAGCTTAGGGCCCGAAGCCGTTCAGTACTTC.

The chain links TRBV6-2 or TRBV6-3 to TRBJ2-7; D possibly corresponds to TRBD2 (7 bases). Germline V gives CDR1 MNHEY, CDR2 SVGEGT. The CDR3 is made up of 15 amino acids. The V and J ends lost 6 bases and 0 bases respectively, with 15 bases between them. CDR3 region: CASRRIRGASYEQYF. In DNA, the CDR3 is TGTGCCAGCAGAAGAATCCGGGGGGCCTCCTACGAGCAGTACTTC.

This clonotype has more than one count but fewer than ten. CDR3 region: CAISQGGNTEAFF. In DNA, the CDR3 is TGTGCCATCAGCCAAGGAGGGAACACTGAAGCTTTCTTT. The chain recombines TRBV10-3 with TRBJ1-1; D unclear. The germline CDR1 and CDR2 sequences are ENHRY and SYGVKD. With 6 bases removed from V and 1 base from J, the gap between germline ends came to 9 bases. The CDR3 loop spans 13 amino acids.

The chain uses TRBV7-2 and TRBJ1-3; D is unclear. The CDR3 has 16 amino acids. V was cut by 5 bases and J by 3 bases, with 17 bases left in between. CDR1 is SGHTA, CDR2 FQGNSA, per germline. The CDR3 region is CASSPEHRRFGNTIYF. The CDR3 DNA sequence: TGTGCCAGCAGCCCGGAACACCGGAGATTTGGAAACACCATATATTTT. Together with reference TRBV7-2 and TRBJ1-3, the CDR3 gives the full variable domain: GAGVSQSPSNKVTEKGKDVELRCDPISGHTALYWYRQSLGQGLEFLIYFQGNSAPDKSGLPSDRFSAERTGGSVSTLTIQRTQQEDSAVYLCASSPEHRRFGNTIYFGEGSWLTVV.

The DNA of the CDR3 is TGTGCCAGCAGCCAAGAACAGGGCAACGTTCAGCCCCAGCATTTT. This gives the protein CASSQEQGNVQPQHF. J is TRBJ1-5 and V is TRBV4-2; TRBD1 might be the D (6 bases). Germline loops: CDR1 LGHNA, CDR2 YNFKEQ. Deletions cut 0 bases from V and 6 bases from J, with 12 bases between. This CDR3 spans 15 amino acids.

This clonotype has just a few counts. This chain uses TRBV5-1 with TRBJ1-2, with TRBD1 matching over 9 bases. V shed 1 base, J shed 4 bases, and the junction held 2 bases outside the gene matches. The CDR3 is 14 residues long. The germline CDR1 and CDR2 sequences are SGHRS and YFSETQ. CDR3 sequence: CASSLLDRGYGYTF. Here the CDR3 DNA reads TGCGCCAGCAGCTTGCTGGACAGGGGCTATGGCTACACCTTC.

J is TRBJ1-2 and V is TRBV10-3; 8 bases are a match to TRBD1. Trimming took 0 bases from V and 3 from J; bases not matched to a gene: 0. The length of the CDR3 is 14 residues. Germline V gives CDR1 ENHRY, CDR2 SYGVKD. CDR3 nucleotides: TGTGCCATCAGTGAGTCGGGACAGGACTATGGCTACACCTTC. It yields the protein CAISESGQDYGYTF.

The chain joins TRBV12-3 or TRBV12-4 to TRBJ2-1; TRBD2 matches 10 bases. This CDR3 spans 16 amino acids. Losses at the gene ends were 6 bases for V and 0 bases for J; bases not matched to a gene: 5. The CDR3 reads CASRGLAADSYNEQFF. For the CDR3, the DNA is TGTGCCAGCAGAGGACTAGCGGCTGACTCCTACAATGAGCAGTTCTTC.